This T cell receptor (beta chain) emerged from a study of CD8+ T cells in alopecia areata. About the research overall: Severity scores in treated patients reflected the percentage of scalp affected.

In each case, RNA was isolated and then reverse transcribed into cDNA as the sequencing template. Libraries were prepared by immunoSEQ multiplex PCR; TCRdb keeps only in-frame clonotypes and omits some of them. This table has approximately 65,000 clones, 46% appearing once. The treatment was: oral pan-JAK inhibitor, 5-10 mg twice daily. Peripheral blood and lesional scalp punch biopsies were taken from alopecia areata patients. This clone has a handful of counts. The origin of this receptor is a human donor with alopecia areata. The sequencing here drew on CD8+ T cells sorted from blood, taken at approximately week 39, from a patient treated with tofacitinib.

Written as DNA, the CDR3 is TGCAGCGTTGAAGGGGGGGGCTGGGAAGAGACCCAGTACTTC. Protein: CSVEGGGWEETQYF. The chain recombines TRBV29-1 with TRBJ2-5; D might be TRBD2 (7 bases). The germline V gene encodes CDR1 SQVTM and CDR2 ANQGSEA. V was pared by 1 base and J by 3 bases, with 12 bases between. CDR3 length: 14 residues.